A single sample is the source of the 13 T cell receptor beta chains below, sequenced in a study of blood T cells in healthy people across ages (dated by TCRdb to between 2015 and 2017). The method behind the library was 5' RACE. The reads were generated on an Illumina HiSeq 2500. A second PCR of about 6 to 12 cycles was performed with a sample-barcoded 5' primer and a J-beta primer mix. The public reads were reanalyzed by TCRdb: fastp trimming at Q25, MiXCR alignment, in-frame beta chains only. A single entry per CDR3 protein holds the most common genes and DNA from its merged rows. In all, the sample holds 910,000 or so distinct CDR3 sequences, and about 51% of those were seen once. The top ten clonotypes cover 20% to 25% of the sample. Sequenced input: blood. The receptors shown here come from a woman aged 55 to 70 in good health.

The chain couples TRBV30 to TRBJ2-3; no clear D. Trimming stripped 0 bases from V and 2 bases from J, with 9 bases between. This CDR3 is 14 amino acids long. CDR1 GTSNPN and CDR2 SVGIG come from the germline V gene (reference sequence). CDR3 sequence reads: CAWSVTGITDTQYF. CDR3 coding DNA: TGTGCCTGGAGTGTAACCGGAATCACAGATACGCAGTATTTT.

This chain connects TRBV7-3 to TRBJ1-1; weak D call: TRBD1 (5 bases). Germline CDR1 and CDR2: SGHTA and FQGTGA. V was clipped by 1 base and J by 6 bases, with 12 bases between them. The CDR3 covers 14 residues. CDR3 protein: CASSLSAGRAEAFF. The CDR3, as DNA: TGTGCCAGCAGCTTAAGCGCAGGCAGGGCTGAAGCTTTCTTT.

This clonotype has only a few counts. The chain joins TRBV5-1 to TRBJ1-1; D ambiguous. The CDR3 length is 12 residues. Trimming stripped 0 bases from V and 6 bases from J, with 6 bases between. Germline V CDR1 and CDR2: SGHRS, YFSETQ. The CDR3 spells CASSLAGPEAFF. For the CDR3, the DNA is TGCGCCAGCAGCTTGGCCGGGCCTGAAGCTTTCTTT.

The sample holds a few counts of this clonotype. This chain connects TRBV13 to TRBJ2-7; 10 bases match TRBD1. The V gene end was trimmed by 6 bases and the J gene end by 4 bases; junction bases not matched to a gene: 3. This CDR3 has 13 residues. The germline gives CDR1 PRHDT, CDR2 FYEKMQ (reference sequence). In DNA, the CDR3 is TGTGCCAGCAGGAGGACAGGGGGGTACGAGCAGTACTTC. Protein sequence: CASRRTGGYEQYF.

This clonotype has only a few counts. V usage is TRBV12-3 or TRBV12-4 and J usage is TRBJ1-6, with 9 bases aligning to TRBD1. CDR3 length equals 15 residues. Trimming removed 5 bases from V and 8 bases from J; junction bases left unmatched: 7. CDR3 amino acids: CASSPGQGTHSPLHF. The CDR3 region has the DNA TGTGCCAGCAGTCCCGGACAGGGGACTCATTCACCCCTCCACTTT.

The sample holds a few counts of this clonotype. The CDR3 loop reads CASSFKWTGRSGANVLTF. CDR3 nucleotides: TGTGCCAGCAGCTTTAAATGGACAGGGCGGTCTGGGGCCAACGTCCTGACTTTC. This chain joins TRBV7-6 and TRBJ2-6; 8 nucleotides match TRBD1. CDR1 is SGHVS and CDR2 is FNYEAQ in the germline V gene. V shed 3 bases, J shed 1 base, and the junction held 8 bases outside the gene matches. The CDR3 covers 18 residues.

This clonotype was found a few times. The chain has TRBV3-1 and TRBJ2-7; D is perhaps TRBD1 (6 bases). CDR1 and CDR2 from the germline V gene are LGHDT and YNNKEL (reference sequence). The CDR3 runs to 13 residues. V was trimmed by 1 base and J by 6 bases, leaving 10 bases between them. The CDR3 loop reads CASSQGGRGEQYF. The CDR3 DNA sequence: TGTGCCAGCAGCCAAGGGGGGCGAGGCGAGCAGTACTTC.

This clonotype was picked up a small number of times. V usage is TRBV25-1 and J usage is TRBJ2-7; TRBD2 aligns across 14 bases. The V gene's germline CDR1 is MGHDK and CDR2 SYGVNS. CDR3 length: 13 residues. The V segment lost 10 bases and the J segment 5 bases; nucleotides outside the gene matches: 4. CDR3 DNA: TGTGCCACCGGGACTAGCGGGAGCCACGAGCAGTACTTC. It codes for CATGTSGSHEQYF.

The chain carries TRBV27 and TRBJ2-1; perhaps TRBD2 as D (6 bases). Trimming shortened V by 2 bases and J by 1 base, and 6 bases separated the two germline ends. Germline CDR1 and CDR2: MNHEY and SMNVEV (reference sequence). The CDR3 length is 14 residues. In nucleotides, the CDR3 is TGTGCCAGCAGTTTACTAGCGTCCTACAATGAGCAGTTCTTC. It yields the protein CASSLLASYNEQFF.

This clonotype appeared a single time. V is TRBV6-1 and J is TRBJ2-5; 7 bases agree with TRBD1. The J call may be faulty, since TRBJ2-7 better matches the DNA end. Germline V gene sequence: CDR1 MNHNS, CDR2 SASEGT. This CDR3 is built from 14 residues. The DNA of the CDR3 is TGTGCCAGTTGTTGGACAGGAGTGCATTACGAGCAGTACTTC. This codes for CASCWTGVHYEQYF.

This sequence joins TRBV6-2 or TRBV6-3 and TRBJ2-6, with D perhaps matching TRBD2 (6 bases). Trimming cost V 10 bases and J 3 bases, with 19 bases left between them. The CDR3 runs to 16 residues. In germline, CDR1 is MNHEY, CDR2 SVGEGT. CDR3: CATTGYGSGGANVLTF. For the CDR3, the DNA is TGTGCCACAACGGGCTACGGGAGTGGTGGGGCCAACGTCCTGACTTTC.

The rearrangement joins TRBV28 to TRBJ2-3, with D hard to call. V was shortened by 6 bases and J by 2 bases, with 12 bases between the two germline ends. Germline V lookup: CDR1 MDHEN, CDR2 SYDVKM. This CDR3 is 14 amino acids long. The DNA for the CDR3 is TGTGCCAGCAGGGTCATTGGGCTCACAGATACGCAGTATTTT. Protein sequence: CASRVIGLTDTQYF.

This chain uses TRBV12-3 or TRBV12-4 with TRBJ2-5; 13 bases match TRBD2. Gene TRBJ2-7 matches the end of the DNA better, so the J call may be wrong. This CDR3 spans 15 amino acids. The DNA of the CDR3 is TGTGCCAGCAGTTCACGGACTAGCGGGAGATCCGAGCAGTACTTC. This codes for CASSSRTSGRSEQYF.